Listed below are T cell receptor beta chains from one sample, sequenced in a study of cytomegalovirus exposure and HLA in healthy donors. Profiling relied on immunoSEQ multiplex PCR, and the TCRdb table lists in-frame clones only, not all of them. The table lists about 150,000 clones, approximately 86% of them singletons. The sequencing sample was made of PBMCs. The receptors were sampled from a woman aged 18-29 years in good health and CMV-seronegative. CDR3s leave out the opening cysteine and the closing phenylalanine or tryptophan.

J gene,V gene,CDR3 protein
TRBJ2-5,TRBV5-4,ASSLGDREETQY
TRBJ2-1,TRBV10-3,AISEFGGGNGNEQF
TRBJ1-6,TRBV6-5,ASSLEGAESPLH
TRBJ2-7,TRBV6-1,ASSEGRGTYEQY
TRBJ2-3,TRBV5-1,ASSGQALPDTQY
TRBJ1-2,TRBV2,ASRVTGTGYT
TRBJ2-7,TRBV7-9,ASSSTSGRLPSYEQY
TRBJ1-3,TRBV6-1,ASSEGANSGNTIY
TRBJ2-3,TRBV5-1,ASSLGQGNAADTQY
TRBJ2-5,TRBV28,ASSSPTGKETQY
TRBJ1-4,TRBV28,ASSSPPGGEEKLF
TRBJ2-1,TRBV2,ASRATSGRGNEQF
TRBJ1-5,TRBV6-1,ASSELKGPSNQPQH
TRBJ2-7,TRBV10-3,AIRDSGDYEQY
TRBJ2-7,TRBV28,ASSLVGQGVYEQY
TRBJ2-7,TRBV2,ASSEANGWNREYEQY
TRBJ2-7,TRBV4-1,ASSPGTGDSEQY
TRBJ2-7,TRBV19,ASSKGLAISSYEQY
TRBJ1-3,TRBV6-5,ASSPRRTGGNTIY
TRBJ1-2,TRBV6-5,ASSWGGRNYGYT
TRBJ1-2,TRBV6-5,ASRDRSTNYGYT
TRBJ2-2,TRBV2,ARSGLAGITGELF
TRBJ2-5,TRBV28,ASSSGGPPGETQY
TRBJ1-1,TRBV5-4,ASSLGQGGSLDTEAF
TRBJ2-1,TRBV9,ASSTREGINEQF
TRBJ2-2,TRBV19,ASSIGASEITGELF
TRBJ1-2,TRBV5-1,ASSLAPISTEYGYT
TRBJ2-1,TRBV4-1,ASSQDEGNEQF
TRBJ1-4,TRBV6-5,ASSYQGATNEKLF
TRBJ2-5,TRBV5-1,ASRIGTVQETQY
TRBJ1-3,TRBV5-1,ASSEGVSGNTIY
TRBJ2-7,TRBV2,ASSEGVRTGEQY
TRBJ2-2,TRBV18,ASSPPPSGANTGELF
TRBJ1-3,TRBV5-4,ASSLGLLGSGNTIY
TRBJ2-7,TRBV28,ASSLGGGTYEQY
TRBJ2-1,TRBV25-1,ASSEFEGAGRNEQF
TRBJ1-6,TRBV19,ASSIGGDRGNSPLH
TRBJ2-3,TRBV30,AWRLKAGAWTDTQY
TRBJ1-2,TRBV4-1,ASSLTDEPYGYT
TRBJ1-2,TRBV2,ASTGPGHSIVYGYT
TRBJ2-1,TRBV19,ASSIVSTAYNEQF
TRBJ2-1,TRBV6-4,ASSERSGGAHEQF
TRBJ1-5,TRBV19,ATEGQGGLRPQH
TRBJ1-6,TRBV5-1,ASSLSGQGYNSPLH
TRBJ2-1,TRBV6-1,ASSATEAGWGSYNEQF
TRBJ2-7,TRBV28,ASSQMGTGGGYEQY
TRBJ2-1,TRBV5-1,ASRSAGSYNEQF
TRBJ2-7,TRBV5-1,ASRMEPGLATYEQY
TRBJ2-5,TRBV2,ASSEAGGPRRETQY
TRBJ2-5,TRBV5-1,ASTLGASTETQY
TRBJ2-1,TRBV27,ASRRDKGDSYNEQF
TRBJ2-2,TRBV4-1,ASSQSLAGVIGTGELF
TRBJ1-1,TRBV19,ASSIIQEDPEAF
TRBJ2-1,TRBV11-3,ASSPKVAGYNEQF
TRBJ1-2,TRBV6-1,ASGGRTGYT
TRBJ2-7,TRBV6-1,ASSARLAGGDEQY
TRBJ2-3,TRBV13,ASSSYISGTTDTQY
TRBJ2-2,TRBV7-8,ASSLGGMRTGELF
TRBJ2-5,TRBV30,AWSVAGVGETQY
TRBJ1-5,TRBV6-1,ASSPDRYSNQPQH